The next 30 T cell receptor beta chains were all read from a single sample in a study of T cell responses to AZD1222 COVID-19 vaccine. Libraries were prepared by immunoSEQ multiplex PCR; TCRdb keeps only in-frame clonotypes and omits some of them. The table has around 100,000 clones, about nine tenths seen once. Sequences were derived from peripheral blood, sampled on day 0 of AZD1222 vaccination. Receptors originate from an adult in good health.

The CDR3 sequence is CASSPTGTGDETQYF. In nucleotides, the CDR3 is TGTGCCAGCAGCCCCACCGGGACAGGGGATGAGACCCAGTACTTC. The chain couples TRBV5-4 to TRBJ2-5, with 10 bases fitting TRBD1. The CDR3 is 15 residues long. V shed 4 bases, J shed 5 bases, and the junction held 8 bases outside the gene matches. Germline CDR1 reads SGHNT; CDR2 reads YYREEE (reference sequence).

This clone is medium-sized in the sample. This chain links TRBV6-4 with TRBJ2-1; 14 nucleotides match TRBD2. With 0 bases clipped from V and 9 bases from J, the junction kept 1 base outside the gene matches. CDR3 size: 15 residues. Germline V lookup: CDR1 MRHNA, CDR2 SNTAGT. CDR3 region: CASSDSTSGGAEQFF. The CDR3 DNA reads as TGTGCCAGCAGTGACTCGACTAGCGGGGGGGCTGAGCAGTTCTTC.

This CDR3 is CASSLDLGDEQFF. CDR3 bases: TGTGCCAGCAGCTTAGACCTCGGGGATGAGCAGTTCTTC. The chain combines TRBV7-2 with TRBJ2-1; possibly TRBD2 for D (5 bases). Germline CDR1 reads SGHTA; CDR2 reads FQGNSA. The ends were cut back, 1 base at V and 8 bases at J, with 9 bases in the middle. The CDR3 consists of 13 residues.

As DNA, the CDR3 is TGTGCCAGCAGTTACCTAGCCGGGGGGCTTGGCACTGAAGCTTTCTTT. Amino acid sequence: CASSYLAGGLGTEAFF. This chain connects TRBV6-5 to TRBJ1-1; a possible D gene is TRBD1 (6 bases). CDR3 size: 16 residues. In germline, CDR1 is MNHEY, CDR2 SVGAGI. V shed 2 bases and J shed 4 bases, with 17 bases lying between them.

This clone was counted a single time. Other nucleotide sequences in the sample specify the same CDR3. J is TRBJ1-5 and V is TRBV18; D not certain. Between the trimmed V and J ends, which lost 3 bases and 4 bases, there was a span of 7 bases. Germline V lookup: CDR1 KGHSH, CDR2 LQKENI. The CDR3 has 13 amino acids. This chain's CDR3 is CASSPGENQPQHF. DNA for the CDR3: TGTGCCAGCTCACCTGGGGAGAATCAGCCCCAGCATTTT.

This sequence joins TRBV27 and TRBJ2-5; either TRBD1 or TRBD2 may supply D (6 bases each). Looked up from germline, CDR1 is MNHEY and CDR2 is SMNVEV (reference sequence). The CDR3 consists of 13 residues. V was cut by 6 bases and J by 4 bases, with 12 bases left in between. CDR3 in amino acids: CASRGGSGETQYF. The CDR3 bases are TGTGCCAGCAGAGGGGGGAGTGGAGAGACCCAGTACTTC.

V is TRBV3-1 (or the pseudogene TRBV3-2) and J is TRBJ2-5; 7 bases are shared with TRBD2. In germline, CDR1 is LGHDT, CDR2 YNNKEL (reference sequence). Trimming took 7 bases from V and 1 from J; bases not matched to a gene: 6. The CDR3 length is 14 residues. CDR3 sequence (DNA): TGTGCCAGCACCCAGCGGGGACCCCAAGAGACCCAGTACTTC. Its translation is CASTQRGPQETQYF.

J is TRBJ1-1 and V is TRBV5-4, with D maybe TRBD1 (6 bases). Trimming removed 4 bases from V and 8 bases from J, with 15 bases in between. This CDR3 comprises 13 residues. Germline V CDR1 and CDR2: SGHNT, YYREEE (reference sequence). Here the CDR3 reads CASSPYREVEAFF. The CDR3 nucleotides read TGTGCCAGCAGCCCCTACAGGGAGGTGGAAGCTTTCTTT.

V gene TRBV11-2 combines with J gene TRBJ1-4; D unresolved. Per the germline V gene, CDR1 is SGHAT and CDR2 is FQNNGV. Deletions cut 5 bases from V and 0 bases from J, with 13 bases between. This CDR3 region has 16 residues. The CDR3 DNA sequence: TGTGCCAGCAGCACCCCTGGCACAGCAACTAATGAAAAACTGTTTTTT. Translated, it gives CASSTPGTATNEKLFF.

The rearrangement uses TRBV5-1 and TRBJ1-6, with 9 nucleotides matching TRBD1. V trimming: 9 bases; J trimming: 8 bases; junction bases outside the gene matches: 9. CDR3 size: 14 residues. CDR1 SGHRS and CDR2 YFSETQ come from the germline V gene. The CDR3 DNA reads as TGCGCCACCTCGACAGGGGGGGGATATTCACCCCTCCACTTT. This codes for CATSTGGGYSPLHF.

This chain connects TRBV20-1 to TRBJ1-5, with D uncertain. This CDR3 comprises 11 residues. The germline gives CDR1 DFQATT, CDR2 SNEGSKA (reference sequence). Trimming pared 6 bases from V and 3 bases from J, leaving 6 bases between. The CDR3 bases are TGCAGTGCGGGTGACAATCAGCCCCAGCATTTT. As protein: CSAGDNQPQHF.

The V and J genes are TRBV9 and TRBJ2-7; D perhaps matches TRBD2 (6 bases). V was clipped by 4 bases and J by 0 bases, with 17 bases between them. The CDR3 has 16 residues. Germline CDR1 and CDR2: SGDLS and YYNGEE. The CDR3 nucleotides are TGTGCCAGCAGCCCTATCCCGGGAGCGAGCTCCTACGAGCAGTACTTC. Its protein product is CASSPIPGASSYEQYF. Using reference TRBV9 and TRBJ2-7 for the parts outside the CDR3, the full variable domain is DSGVTQTPKHLITATGQRVTLRCSPRSGDLSVYWYQQSLDQGLQFLIQYYNGEERAKGNILERFSAQQFPDLHSELNLSSLELGDSALYFCASSPIPGASSYEQYFGPGTRLTVT.

This chain links TRBV14 with TRBJ1-1; tentatively, D is TRBD1 (5 bases). The CDR3 loop spans 14 amino acids. CDR1 SGHDN and CDR2 FVKESK come from the germline V gene. The germline V and J ends were trimmed by 2 bases and 3 bases, with 10 bases remaining between them. CDR3 residues: CASSQLSRDTEAFF. CDR3 DNA: TGTGCCAGCAGCCAACTCTCCAGGGACACTGAAGCTTTCTTT.

V usage is TRBV3-1 (or the pseudogene TRBV3-2) and J usage is TRBJ1-1; D remains unclear. From germline, CDR1 is LGHDT and CDR2 YNNKEL (reference sequence). CDR3 length: 12 residues. V dropped 4 bases and J dropped 5 bases, with 8 bases sitting between them. CDR3 region: CASSLEWTEAFF. As DNA, the CDR3 is TGTGCCAGCAGCCTAGAATGGACTGAAGCTTTCTTT.

This rearrangement joins TRBV6-6 to TRBJ1-6, with a tentative D call TRBD1 (5 bases). The CDR3 runs to 17 residues. V was pared by 5 bases and J by 7 bases, with 21 bases between. CDR1 is MNHNY and CDR2 is SVGAGI in the germline V gene (reference sequence). This CDR3 reads CASSHNPGTEFNSPLHF. DNA for the CDR3: TGTGCCAGCAGTCATAACCCCGGGACGGAATTCAATTCACCCCTCCACTTT.

In its sample, this clone was seen once. The genes are TRBV6-5 and TRBJ2-7; D gene unclear. The germline gives CDR1 MNHEY, CDR2 SVGAGI. CDR3 length: 13 residues. V was clipped by 2 bases and J by 3 bases, with 8 bases between them. CDR3 region: CASSYMASYEQYF. CDR3 nucleotide sequence: TGTGCCAGCAGTTACATGGCAAGCTACGAGCAGTACTTC.

This chain uses TRBV7-2 with TRBJ1-2; D may be TRBD1 (5 bases). V was trimmed by 4 bases and J by 2 bases, leaving 11 bases between them. The CDR3 covers 14 residues. CDR1 is SGHTA and CDR2 is FQGNSA in the germline V gene. The CDR3 protein is CASSSGTVNYGYTF. For the CDR3, the DNA is TGTGCCAGCAGCTCGGGGACGGTCAACTATGGCTACACCTTC.

By sample share, this clone is medium-sized (0.01 to 0.1%). J is TRBJ2-1 and V is TRBV4-3, with 8 positions matching TRBD1. Germline V gives CDR1 LGHNA, CDR2 YSLEER. CDR3 length: 17 amino acids. V lost 4 bases to trimming and J lost 1 base; unmatched junction nucleotides: 9. This CDR3 is CASSPTDRDSSYNEQFF. In DNA form, the CDR3 reads TGCGCCAGCAGCCCAACGGACAGGGACTCATCCTACAATGAGCAGTTCTTC.

The chain uses TRBV7-9 and TRBJ1-4; 7 nucleotides match TRBD1. The CDR3 is 14 residues long. Looked up from germline, CDR1 is SEHNR and CDR2 is FQNEAQ (reference sequence). The V segment lost 6 bases and the J segment 8 bases; nucleotides outside the gene matches: 9. For the CDR3, the DNA is TGTGCCAGCAGTTACGACAGGGTTGACGAAAAACTGTTTTTT. It codes for CASSYDRVDEKLFF.

This chain joins TRBV28 and TRBJ1-6, with 12 bases fitting TRBD1. Losses at the gene ends were 5 bases for V and 6 bases for J; bases not matched to a gene: 8. The CDR3 extends over 17 amino acids. Germline V CDR1 and CDR2: MDHEN, SYDVKM. The CDR3 bases are TGTGCCAGCAGTACTCTGGGACAGGGGGCCGCTAATTCACCCCTCCACTTT. It codes for CASSTLGQGAANSPLHF.

The rearrangement links TRBV28 to TRBJ2-1; D uncertain. Germline assignment: CDR1 MDHEN and CDR2 SYDVKM. Trimming left V 6 bases short and J 2 bases short, with 5 bases between. There are 12 residues in the CDR3. In DNA form, the CDR3 reads TGTGCCAGCAGCCCCCCCTACAATGAGCAGTTCTTC. Its protein product is CASSPPYNEQFF. Complete variable domain (other parts from reference TRBV28 and TRBJ2-1): DVKVTQSSRYLVKRTGEKVFLECVQDMDHENMFWYRQDPGLGLRLIYFSYDVKMKEKGDIPEGYSVSREKKERFSLILESASTNQTSMYLCASSPPYNEQFFGPGTRLTVL.

V is TRBV5-1 and J is TRBJ1-1; tentatively, D is TRBD1 (6 bases). The CDR3 consists of 15 residues. V lost 1 base, J lost 0 bases, and 10 bases lay in between. Germline V gives CDR1 SGHRS, CDR2 YFSETQ. The CDR3 protein is CASSLQGSMNTEAFF. Written as DNA, the CDR3 is TGCGCCAGCAGCTTGCAGGGGAGTATGAACACTGAAGCTTTCTTT.

The chain recombines TRBV6-2 or TRBV6-3 with TRBJ2-1; 9 bases align to TRBD2. Germline-derived CDR1 and CDR2 are MNHEY and SVGEGT. V gave up 6 bases and J gave up 3 bases; unmatched junction bases: 12. The CDR3 length is 17 residues. CDR3 DNA sequence: TGTGCCAGCAGCCTGACCCGAGGGACTAGCCTCTACAATGAGCAGTTCTTC. This encodes CASSLTRGTSLYNEQFF.

V gene TRBV7-9 combines with J gene TRBJ1-4; maybe TRBD1 (5 bases). Germline loops: CDR1 SEHNR, CDR2 FQNEAQ (reference sequence). The CDR3 is 14 amino acids. V was cut by 4 bases and J by 5 bases, with 11 bases left in between. CDR3 nucleotides: TGTGCCAGCAGCTGGGGCGATGGGAATGAAAAACTGTTTTTT. Translation: CASSWGDGNEKLFF.

The rearrangement joins TRBV7-9 to TRBJ2-3; possibly TRBD1 or TRBD2 for D (5 bases each). There are 16 residues in the CDR3. V dropped 4 bases and J dropped 4 bases, with 18 bases sitting between them. Germline assignment: CDR1 SEHNR and CDR2 FQNEAQ (reference sequence). CDR3 sequence: CASSWGTTHTADTQYF. In DNA, the CDR3 is TGTGCCAGCAGCTGGGGGACCACACACACAGCAGATACGCAGTATTTT. Complete variable domain (other parts from reference TRBV7-9 and TRBJ2-3): DTGVSQNPRHKITKRGQNVTFRCDPISEHNRLYWYRQTLGQGPEFLTYFQNEAQLEKSRLLSDRFSAERPKGSFSTLEIQRTEQGDSAMYLCASSWGTTHTADTQYFGPGTRLTVL.

This sequence joins TRBV7-9 and TRBJ2-1, with a weak D call TRBD2 (6 bases). The V and J ends lost 5 bases and 0 bases respectively, with 17 bases between them. CDR3 size: 17 residues. Per the germline V gene, CDR1 is SEHNR and CDR2 is FQNEAQ (reference sequence). The chain's CDR3 is CASSPLKAGSSYNEQFF. As DNA, the CDR3 is TGTGCCAGCAGCCCCCTGAAGGCGGGGAGCTCCTACAATGAGCAGTTCTTC.

This chain joins TRBV30 and TRBJ1-2; D is unclear. The V end lost 0 bases, the J end lost 2 bases, and 10 bases lay between the germline ends. Germline CDR1 reads GTSNPN; CDR2 reads SVGIG (reference sequence). The CDR3 has 14 amino acids. Written as DNA, the CDR3 is TGTGCCTGGAGTGTTAGGTTTCAGAACTATGGCTACACCTTC. Translating gives CAWSVRFQNYGYTF.

The chain recombines TRBV6-6 with TRBJ1-2; 7 positions match TRBD1. CDR1 and CDR2 from the germline V gene are MNHNY and SVGAGI (reference sequence). The CDR3 length is 15 residues. With V trimmed by 6 bases and J by 4 bases, 11 bases remained unmatched. The CDR3 protein is CASRPPRAGGYGYTF. DNA of the CDR3: TGTGCCAGCAGACCACCCCGGGCAGGGGGCTATGGCTACACCTTC.

This clone occurred once. This rearrangement joins TRBV4-1 to TRBJ2-5; D unclear. Trimming cost V 1 base and J 5 bases, with 17 bases left between them. Germline V gene sequence: CDR1 MGHRA, CDR2 YSYEKL. There are 16 residues in the CDR3. As DNA, the CDR3 is TGCGCCAGCAGCCAAGGGCGGCCCGCAGGCAGGGAGACCCAGTACTTC. Its translation: CASSQGRPAGRETQYF.

The chain employs TRBV5-6 and TRBJ2-1; 9 nucleotides line up with TRBD1. V trimming: 0 bases; J trimming: 2 bases; junction bases outside the gene matches: 3. The CDR3 loop spans 16 amino acids. Germline CDR1 and CDR2: SGHDT and YYEEEE. CDR3 in amino acids: CASSLGDREAYNEQFF. CDR3 DNA sequence: TGTGCCAGCAGCTTGGGGGACAGGGAGGCCTACAATGAGCAGTTCTTC. The full variable domain, with the rest looked up from reference TRBV5-6 and TRBJ2-1, is DAGVTQSPTHLIKTRGQQVTLRCSPKSGHDTVSWYQQALGQGPQFIFQYYEEEERQRGNFPDRFSGHQFPNYSSELNVNALLLGDSALYLCASSLGDREAYNEQFFGPGTRLTVL.